The table lists the clone carrying this TCR beta chain with many counts. This specimen comes from a study of T cells in Graves' hyperthyroidism and ophthalmopathy. This CDR3 has 14 residues. Per the germline V gene, CDR1 is MNHNS and CDR2 is SASEGT. Trimming cost V 5 bases and J 4 bases, with 15 bases left between them. Diagnostic decisions used clinical symptoms, serum thyroxine and TRAb, thyroid ultrasound and orbital computed tomography. Authors of the study amplified TCR beta CDR3 regions from RNA transcripts. An initial round of RT-PCR targeting the TCR CDR3 relied on the HTBI primer set. From the multiplex PCR reads, TCRdb called clonotypes with MiXCR, one entry per CDR3 protein. This sample has under 400,000 distinct CDR3 sequences, with roughly 15% found just once.

The sequenced sample was blood. The chain employs TRBV6-1 and TRBJ2-7; possibly TRBD2 for D (5 bases). The clonotype was recovered from an older woman with Graves' ophthalmopathy. The CDR3 DNA reads TGTGCCAGCAGTTATACCGGGAAAAATTACGAGCAGTACTTC. This gives the protein CASSYTGKNYEQYF.